The 11 T cell receptor beta chains listed next were all sequenced from one sample in a study of T cell repertoires in cytomegalovirus infection. TCRdb fed the reads into MiXCR, producing one record per CDR3 protein. This sample has more than 350,000 distinct CDR3 sequences, with approximately 33% found just once. The sequenced sample was PBMCs. These receptors were collected from a human donor in good health (CMV status not recorded). Some clones in this sample may be carry-over from other donors' samples.

As regards this clonotype: The conserved final phenylalanine or tryptophan is absent from the CDR3, which likely points to a read error. This rearrangement joins TRBV6-5 to TRBJ2-7; TRBD1 matches 12 bases. V dropped 2 bases and J dropped 2; count of bases not matched to a gene: 4. The germline CDR1 and CDR2 sequences are MNHEY and SVGAGI. There are 16 residues in the CDR3. The CDR3, as DNA: TGTGCCAGCAGTTACACCGGGACAGGGGGCCCCTACGAGCAGTACTTA. It encodes CASSYTGTGGPYEQYL.

The count of this clonotype is one. This chain connects TRBV19 to TRBJ1-1; D possibly corresponds to TRBD1 (5 bases). Per the germline V gene, CDR1 is LNHDA and CDR2 is SQIVND (reference sequence). V lost 5 bases and J lost 0, with 10 bases in between. The CDR3 has 14 residues. The CDR3 spells CASSLTEVNTEAFF. CDR3 nucleotide sequence: TGTGCCAGTAGTTTGACAGAAGTGAACACTGAAGCTTTCTTT.

This chain uses TRBV6-2 or TRBV6-3 with TRBJ2-5; TRBD2 aligns across 10 bases. The J segment lost 4 bases and the V segment lost 2 bases, leaving 13 bases of the junction unmatched. Germline values: CDR1 MNHEY, CDR2 SVGEGT. The length of the CDR3 is 18 residues. The CDR3 DNA sequence: TGTGCCAGCAGTTACGGTACATCTAGCGGGGGCAAGGTAGAGACCCAGTACTTC. It is translated as CASSYGTSSGGKVETQYF.

This clonotype was counted a few times. The chain carries TRBV7-9 and TRBJ1-2, with 10 nucleotides matching TRBD1. V dropped 6 bases and J dropped 7; count of bases not matched to a gene: 5. The CDR3 length is 13 residues. Germline assignment: CDR1 SEHNR and CDR2 FQNEAQ (reference sequence). The CDR3 bases are TGTGCCAGCAGTAAGACAGGGGGCGCTGGCTACACCTTC. This codes for CASSKTGGAGYTF. The variable domain in full, with the rest retrieved from reference TRBV7-9 and TRBJ1-2, is DTGVSQNPRHKITKRGQNVTFRCDPISEHNRLYWYRQTLGQGPEFLTYFQNEAQLEKSRLLSDRFSAERPKGSFSTLEIQRTEQGDSAMYLCASSKTGGAGYTFGSGTRLTVV.

The CDR3 region is CASTPTGEEPLHF. Here the CDR3 DNA reads TGTGCCAGTACTCCGACAGGGGAGGAGCCCCTCCACTTT. The chain carries TRBV19 and TRBJ1-6; 8 bases agree with TRBD1. Per germline, CDR1 LNHDA and CDR2 SQIVND (reference sequence). The CDR3 totals 13 residues. J gave up 13 bases and V 7 bases, and 9 bases lay outside the gene matches.

This clonotype was seen repeatedly, ten times or more. The chain combines TRBV15 with TRBJ1-4; the D gene is possibly TRBD1 (5 bases). V lost 8 bases and J 3 bases, leaving 13 bases between the germline ends. The CDR3 is made up of 14 amino acids. Germline V lookup: CDR1 LNHNV, CDR2 YYDKDF (reference sequence). CDR3 in DNA: TGTGCCACCGCAAGGGGTACAGCTAATGAAAAACTGTTTTTT. It specifies CATARGTANEKLFF. The whole variable domain, remainder taken from reference TRBV15 and TRBJ1-4, is DAMVIQNPRYQVTQFGKPVTLSCSQTLNHNVMYWYQQKSSQAPKLLFHYYDKDFNNEADTPDNFQSRRPNTSFCFLDIRSPGLGDTAMYLCATARGTANEKLFFGSGTQLSVL.

This clonotype was found once. The chain is built from TRBV6-6 and TRBJ1-6; 7 nucleotides match TRBD1. This CDR3 has 17 residues. Per the germline V gene, CDR1 is MNHNY and CDR2 is SVGAGI (reference sequence). V was clipped by 6 bases and J by 4 bases; unmatched bases: 12. The CDR3 protein is CASRRRRGPGYNSPLHF. DNA for the CDR3: TGTGCCAGCAGACGCCGAAGGGGGCCCGGGTATAATTCACCCCTCCACTTT.

This sequence joins TRBV6-1 and TRBJ2-3; 7 bases match TRBD1. CDR3 length: 15 residues. Germline V gene lookup returns CDR1 MNHNS and CDR2 SASEGT. With V trimmed by 5 bases and J by 0 bases, 5 bases remained unmatched. CDR3 residues: CASSWRQGSTDTQYF. The CDR3 region has the DNA TGTGCCAGCAGTTGGCGACAGGGAAGCACAGATACGCAGTATTTT.

This clonotype was seen repeatedly, ten times or more. The chain uses TRBV7-2 and TRBJ1-5; D might be TRBD1 (5 bases). Between the trimmed V and J ends, which lost 1 base and 7 bases, there was a span of 11 bases. Germline V gene lookup returns CDR1 SGHTA and CDR2 FQGNSA. The CDR3 has 14 residues. The CDR3 reads CASSLVGVGQPQHF. The CDR3 DNA follows: TGTGCCAGCAGCTTAGTAGGGGTCGGGCAGCCCCAGCATTTT.

The V gene is TRBV19, the J gene TRBJ2-1; D could derive from TRBD1 or TRBD2 (5 bases each). V lost 3 bases and J 0 bases, leaving 15 bases between the germline ends. CDR3 length equals 17 residues. Germline assignment: CDR1 LNHDA and CDR2 SQIVND (reference sequence). CDR3 DNA: TGTGCCAGTAGTATCGTTCGAGGGGAACCCTCCTACAATGAGCAGTTCTTC. Translated, it gives CASSIVRGEPSYNEQFF.

The gene calls are TRBV30 and TRBJ1-1; D is uncertain. The CDR3 consists of 10 residues. Germline CDR1 reads GTSNPN; CDR2 reads SVGIG (reference sequence). CDR3 amino acids: CGVGDTEAFF. The CDR3 coding sequence is TGTGGGGTTGGGGACACTGAAGCTTTCTTT.